The clone carrying this T cell receptor beta chain was seen many times. Using its own MiXCR run on the RT-PCR reads, TCRdb lists one record per CDR3 protein. The sample lists almost 700,000 distinct CDR3 sequences, 12% to 15% seen once, with roughly 4% in the top ten. The CDR3 sequence is 15 residues long. V trimming: 4 bases; J trimming: 4 bases; junction bases outside the gene matches: 5. The germline V gene has CDR1 KGHDR and CDR2 SFDVKD. The sequenced sample consisted of memory CD4+ T cells from blood. This receptor was identified in a female donor in good health, serving as a healthy control. The rearrangement uses TRBV24-1 and TRBJ1-1, with 10 bases matching TRBD1. Here the CDR3 DNA reads TGTGCCACCAGTGACCCCGGACAGGGGGGCACTGAAGCTTTCTTT. Its protein product is CATSDPGQGGTEAFF.